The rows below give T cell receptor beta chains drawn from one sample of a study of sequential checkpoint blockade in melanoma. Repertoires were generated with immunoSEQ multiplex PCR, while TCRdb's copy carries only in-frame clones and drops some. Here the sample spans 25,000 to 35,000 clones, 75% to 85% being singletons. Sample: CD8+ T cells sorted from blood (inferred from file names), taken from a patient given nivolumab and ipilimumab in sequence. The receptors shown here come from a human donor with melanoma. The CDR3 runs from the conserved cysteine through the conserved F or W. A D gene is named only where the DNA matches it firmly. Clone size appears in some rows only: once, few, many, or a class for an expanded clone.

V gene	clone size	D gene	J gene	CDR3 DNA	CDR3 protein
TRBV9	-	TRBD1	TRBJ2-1	TGTGCCAGCAGCCGTGGCCCACAGGGGAACAATGAGCAGTTCTTC	CASSRGPQGNNEQFF
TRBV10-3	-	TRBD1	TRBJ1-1	TGTGCCATCAGTATACAGGGGACTGAAGCTTTCTTT	CAISIQGTEAFF
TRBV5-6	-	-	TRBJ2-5	TGTGCCAGCAGCTCCCAGGGGTACCTCCAAGAGACCCAGTACTTC	CASSSQGYLQETQYF
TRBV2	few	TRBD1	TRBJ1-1	TGTGCCAGCAGTGCGGCAGGGGGCACTGAAGCTTTCTTT	CASSAAGGTEAFF
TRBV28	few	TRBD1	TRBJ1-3	TGTGCCAGCAGTCCATGGACAGGGGAAAGCTCTGGAAACACCATATATTTT	CASSPWTGESSGNTIYF
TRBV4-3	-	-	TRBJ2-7	TGCGCCAGCAGCCAAGTTAGCGGCTCCTACGAGCAGTACTTC	CASSQVSGSYEQYF
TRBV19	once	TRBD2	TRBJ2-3	TGTGCCAGTAGTATGGGGGGGTCCACAGATACGCAGTATTTT	CASSMGGSTDTQYF
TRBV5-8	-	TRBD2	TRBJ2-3	TGTGCCAGCAGACTCCCGGTGGCGGGGGGCGATACGCAGTATTTT	CASRLPVAGGDTQYF
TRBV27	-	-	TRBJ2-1	TGTGCCAGCCTCACTTACGGGGACAATGAGCAGTTCTTC	CASLTYGDNEQFF
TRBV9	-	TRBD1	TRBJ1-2	TGTGCCAGCAGCGGAGGGGGGACAGGGGGCATGCACTATGGCTACACCTTC	CASSGGGTGGMHYGYTF
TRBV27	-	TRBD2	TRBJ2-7	TGTGCCAGCAGTTTTTGGGGGGGTGCTCAGTACTTC	CASSFWGGAQYF
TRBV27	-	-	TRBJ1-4	TGTGCCAGCAGTTTAATGGGGCAGACTAATGAAAAACTGTTTTTT	CASSLMGQTNEKLFF
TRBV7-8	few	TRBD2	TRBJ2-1	TGTGCCAGCAGCTTAGGGCTAGCGGAAAGCTCCTACAATGAGCAGTTCTTC	CASSLGLAESSYNEQFF
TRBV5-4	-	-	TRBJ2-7	TGTGCCAGCAGCCCGGGGGGCCCCGGGGGCGAGCAGTACTTC	CASSPGGPGGEQYF
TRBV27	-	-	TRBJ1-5	TGTGCAGCGCGGGGGGGGGTCAATCAGCCCCAGCATTTT	CAARGGVNQPQHF
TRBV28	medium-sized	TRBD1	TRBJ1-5	TGTGCCAGCAGCCTAGGACAGGGCAATCAGCCCCAGCATTTT	CASSLGQGNQPQHF
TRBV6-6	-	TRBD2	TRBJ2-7	TGTGCCAGCAGTTACCCTACTAGCGGGAGTGTTCAGCAGTACTTC	CASSYPTSGSVQQYF
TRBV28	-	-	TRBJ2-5	TGTGCCAGCAATCGTCTAACTAGGGCTTTGGAGACCCAGTACTTC	CASNRLTRALETQYF
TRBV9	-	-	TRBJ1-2	TGTGCCAGCAGCCCAGGAGGGGATGGCTACACCTTC	CASSPGGDGYTF
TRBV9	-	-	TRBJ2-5	TGTGCCAGCAGTGCCTTAGGCCCGCCGGAGGCCCAGTACTTC	CASSALGPPEAQYF
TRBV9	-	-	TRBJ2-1	TGTGCCAGCAGCTCCCGTGCTAGCATCAATGAGCAGTTCTTC	CASSSRASINEQFF
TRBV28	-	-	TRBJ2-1	TGTGCCAGCAGTACCAGCGGGACACCCTTCCCACATGGGCAGTTCTTC	CASSTSGTPFPHGQFF
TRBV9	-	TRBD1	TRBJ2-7	TGTGCCAGCAGCGTAGGGGACAGGGTACACGAGCAGTACTTC	CASSVGDRVHEQYF
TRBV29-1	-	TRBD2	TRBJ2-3	TGCAGCGTTGAAGATTCCCTCCTAGCGGGAGGTTCCGATACGCAGTATTTT	CSVEDSLLAGGSDTQYF
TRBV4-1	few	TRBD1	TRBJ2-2	TGCGCCAGCAGCCAAGGACAGGGGCTGAACACCGGGGAGCTGTTTTTT	CASSQGQGLNTGELFF
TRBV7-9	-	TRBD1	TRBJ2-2	TGTGCCAGCAGTCAATGGGGACAGGACACCGGGGAGCTGTTTTTT	CASSQWGQDTGELFF
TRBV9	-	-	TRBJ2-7	TGTGCCAGCAGCCCCCGCCGAGGCGGGCAGTACGAGCAGTACTTC	CASSPRRGGQYEQYF
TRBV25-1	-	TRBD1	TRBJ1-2	TGTGCCAGCAGTGCCCCGGACAGGGGGCGGGATGGCTACACCTTC	CASSAPDRGRDGYTF
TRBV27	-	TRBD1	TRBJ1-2	TGTGCCAGCAGTTCTCCGACAGGGGGCAACTATGGCTACACCTTC	CASSSPTGGNYGYTF
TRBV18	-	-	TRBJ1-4	TGTGCCACCCATCAGGACAGTAATAATGAAAAACTGTTTTTT	CATHQDSNNEKLFF
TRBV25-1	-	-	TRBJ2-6	TGTGCCAGCAGTGAAATAGGGGAGGTCTCTGGGGCCAACGTCCTGACTTTC	CASSEIGEVSGANVLTF
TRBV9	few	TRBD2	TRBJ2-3	TGTGCCAGCAGCGTCACCGGGACTAACACAGATACGCAGTATTTT	CASSVTGTNTDTQYF
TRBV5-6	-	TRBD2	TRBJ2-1	TGTGCCAGCAGCTCGATAGCGGGAGGTTACAATGAGCAGTTCTTC	CASSSIAGGYNEQFF
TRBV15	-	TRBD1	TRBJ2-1	TGTGCCACCAGACAGGGGGGCAATGAGCAGTTCTTC	CATRQGGNEQFF
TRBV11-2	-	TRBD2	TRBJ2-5	TGTGCCAGCAGCTTACGCGGCTGGGCGGGGGTACAAGAGACCCAGTACTTC	CASSLRGWAGVQETQYF
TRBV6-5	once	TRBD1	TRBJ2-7	TGTGCCAGCAGACAGGGGCCACCCTACGAGCAGTACTTC	CASRQGPPYEQYF
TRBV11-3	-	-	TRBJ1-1	TGTGCCAGCAGCTTAAATAGCACTGAAGCTTTCTTT	CASSLNSTEAFF
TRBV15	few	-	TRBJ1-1	TGTGCCACCAACCCGGGATCGGACACTGAAGCTTTCTTT	CATNPGSDTEAFF
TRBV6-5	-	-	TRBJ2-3	TGTGCCAGCAGCATCGATGAGGGTGAGACGCAGTATTTT	CASSIDEGETQYF
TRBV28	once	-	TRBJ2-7	TGTGCCAGCAGTTGGCAGGGTATTATTTACGAGCAGTACTTC	CASSWQGIIYEQYF
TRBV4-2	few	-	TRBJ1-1	TGTGCCAGCAGCCAAGTCGTGACAAATGAAGCTTTCTTT	CASSQVVTNEAFF
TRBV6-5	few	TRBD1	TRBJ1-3	TGTGCCAGCAGTTACTCAGGGGGCCCAGGAAACACCATATATTTT	CASSYSGGPGNTIYF
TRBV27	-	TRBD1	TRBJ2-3	TGTGCCAGCAGTCCCCTGACAGGGGGCGCGTCAGATACGCAGTATTTT	CASSPLTGGASDTQYF
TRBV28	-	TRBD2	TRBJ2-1	TGTGCCAGTAGACTAGCGGGTCCCAATGAGCAGTTCTTC	CASRLAGPNEQFF
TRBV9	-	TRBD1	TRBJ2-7	TGTGCCAGCAGCGTAGAACAGGGGCCCTACGAGCAGTACTTC	CASSVEQGPYEQYF
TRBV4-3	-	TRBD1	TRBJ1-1	TGCGCCAGCAGCCAAGATTCCCGGACAGGCACTGAAGCTTTCTTT	CASSQDSRTGTEAFF
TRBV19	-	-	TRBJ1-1	TGTGCCAGTAGCCAAATAACAGGGACGAACACTGAAGCTTTCTTT	CASSQITGTNTEAFF
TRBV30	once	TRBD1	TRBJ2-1	TGTGCCTGGACGGTGGGACAGGGATACAATGAGCAGTTCTTC	CAWTVGQGYNEQFF
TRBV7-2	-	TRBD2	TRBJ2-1	TGTGCCAGCAGCTTAGGGCGGACTAGCGGGGGCGGGGAGCAGTTCTTC	CASSLGRTSGGGEQFF
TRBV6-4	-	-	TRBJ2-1	TGTGCCAGCAGTGACTCGAGGGCAGGGGGGAATGAGCAGTTCTTC	CASSDSRAGGNEQFF
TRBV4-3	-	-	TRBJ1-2	TGCGCCAGCAGCCAAGATACCGAGGCCTTCTATGGCTACACCTTC	CASSQDTEAFYGYTF